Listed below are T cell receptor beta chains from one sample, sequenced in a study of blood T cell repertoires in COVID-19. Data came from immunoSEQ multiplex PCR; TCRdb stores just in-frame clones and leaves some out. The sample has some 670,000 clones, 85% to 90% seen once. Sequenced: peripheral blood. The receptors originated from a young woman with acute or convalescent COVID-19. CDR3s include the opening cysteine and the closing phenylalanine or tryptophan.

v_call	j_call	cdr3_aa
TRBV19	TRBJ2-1	CASRDRGDEQFF
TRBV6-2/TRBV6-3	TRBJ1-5	CASSYNQLLRNQPQHF
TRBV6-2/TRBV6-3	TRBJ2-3	CASSYETSGGYTQYF
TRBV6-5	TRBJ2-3	CASGASGGKWDTQYF
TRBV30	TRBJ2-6	CAWNEGVSGANVLTF
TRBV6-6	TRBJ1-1	CASSYSRAFF
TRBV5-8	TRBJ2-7	CASRQTGLISSYEQYF
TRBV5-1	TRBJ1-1	CASNSGWNTEAFF
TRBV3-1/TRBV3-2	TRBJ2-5	CASSQLGGPETQYF
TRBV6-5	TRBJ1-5	CASSYEGNQPQHF
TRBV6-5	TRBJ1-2	CASSTNRVGGYTF
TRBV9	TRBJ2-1	CASSNKRVGAQQFF
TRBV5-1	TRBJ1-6	CASSPGTGRSSSYNSPLHF
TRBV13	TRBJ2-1	CASSSVRLGQGRRKGEQFF
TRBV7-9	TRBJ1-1	CASSFPRLTEAFF
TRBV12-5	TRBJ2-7	CASGFRGVYEQYF
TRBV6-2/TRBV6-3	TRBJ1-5	CASSYTGGGWQPQHF
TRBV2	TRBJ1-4	CASSSRQGNEKLFF
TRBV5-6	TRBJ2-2	CASSFTSQGITGELFF
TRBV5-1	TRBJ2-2	CASSLWEAGELFF
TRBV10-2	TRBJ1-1	CASGGVGLPDTEAFF
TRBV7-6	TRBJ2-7	CASSLDDSVYEQYF
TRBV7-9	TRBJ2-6	CASVHRGSGANVLTF
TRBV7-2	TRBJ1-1	CASSLQGANTEAFF
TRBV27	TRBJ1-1	CASSLFGRGSQNTEAFF
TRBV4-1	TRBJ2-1	CASSQGRGPEFNEQFF
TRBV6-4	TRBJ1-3	CASSSEGAPGNTIYF
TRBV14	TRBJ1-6	CASSQAGSRNSPLHF
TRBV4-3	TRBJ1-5	CASSQGPNEGQPQHF
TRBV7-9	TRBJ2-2	CASSSLSTGELFF
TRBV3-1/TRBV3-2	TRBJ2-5	CASSQDRRTPGDF
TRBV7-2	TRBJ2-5	CASRPRRGEEAETQYF
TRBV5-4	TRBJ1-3	CASSLTGAGNTIYF
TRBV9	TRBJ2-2	CASSRGLAGRHTGELFF
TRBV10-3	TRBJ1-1	CAISEPDSSEAFF
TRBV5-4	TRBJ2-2	CASSLGGQVGDTGELFF
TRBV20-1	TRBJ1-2	CSASRGQNYGYTF
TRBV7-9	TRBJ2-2	CASSSPFTGTANTGELFF
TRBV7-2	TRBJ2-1	CASSLRGHLSYNEQFF
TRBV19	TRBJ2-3	CASSSRGGRGTDTQYF
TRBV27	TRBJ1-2	CASSFDLSGGGYTF
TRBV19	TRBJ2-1	CASSIVGQSSYNEQFF